This TCR beta chain was obtained from a study of shared clonotypes between healthy human individuals. As for the study in general: The study enrolled a couple of women and three men aged 18 to 49.

On this clone: What it binds is unknown. The germline gene is not matched at one end of the junction; a read error may be the cause.

Study conclusions and caveats: Only blood samples were collected, and tissue repertoires likely differ. Enrolling few donors narrowed the genetic and exposure-history diversity that was represented.

The CDR3 has 15 residues. Germline lookup yields CDR1 LGHNA and CDR2 YNFKEQ. Per the original data handling: ImmunoSEQ junction-only sequences lacked quality scores, so their filtering differed. Here immunoSEQ multiplex PCR was the method, and the copy in TCRdb shows in-frame clones only, minus some. That table furnishes V, J and clone size, whereas the DNA furnished D and trimming. The sample lists about 480,000 clones, about three quarters occurring once. Sequenced material: PBMCs. The rearrangement links TRBV4-2 to TRBJ2-1, with D perhaps matching TRBD2 (5 bases). The TCR sequence derives from a middle-aged woman in good health. Some clones in this sample may be carry-over from other donors' samples. The CDR3 sequence: CASSQALGKWNGQFF. CDR3 bases: TGTGCCAGCAGCCAAGCCCTCGGGAAATGGAATGGGCAGTTCTTC.